The entry below describes one T cell receptor beta chain. The CDR3 is made up of 17 amino acids. V was pared by 5 bases and J by 7 bases, with 19 bases of the junction left unmatched. Germline V gene data show CDR1 as MDHEN and CDR2 as SYDVKM. The assay was carried out at the deep level. TCRdb keeps only in-frame clones here, not all; method: immunoSEQ multiplex PCR. The repertoire consists of approximately 500,000 clones, with around 85% occurring once and the leading ten covering about an eighth. This specimen comes from a study of shared clonotypes between healthy human individuals. Material for sequencing was PBMCs. The chain uses TRBV28 and TRBJ2-7, with 8 bases aligning to TRBD2. This TCR came from a woman between 35 and 50 years old in good health. Some clones in this sample may be carry-over from other donors' samples. The CDR3 sequence is CASSLWQREILSLEQYF. DNA for the CDR3: TGTGCCAGCAGTCTGTGGCAGCGGGAGATACTCTCCTTAGAGCAGTACTTC.